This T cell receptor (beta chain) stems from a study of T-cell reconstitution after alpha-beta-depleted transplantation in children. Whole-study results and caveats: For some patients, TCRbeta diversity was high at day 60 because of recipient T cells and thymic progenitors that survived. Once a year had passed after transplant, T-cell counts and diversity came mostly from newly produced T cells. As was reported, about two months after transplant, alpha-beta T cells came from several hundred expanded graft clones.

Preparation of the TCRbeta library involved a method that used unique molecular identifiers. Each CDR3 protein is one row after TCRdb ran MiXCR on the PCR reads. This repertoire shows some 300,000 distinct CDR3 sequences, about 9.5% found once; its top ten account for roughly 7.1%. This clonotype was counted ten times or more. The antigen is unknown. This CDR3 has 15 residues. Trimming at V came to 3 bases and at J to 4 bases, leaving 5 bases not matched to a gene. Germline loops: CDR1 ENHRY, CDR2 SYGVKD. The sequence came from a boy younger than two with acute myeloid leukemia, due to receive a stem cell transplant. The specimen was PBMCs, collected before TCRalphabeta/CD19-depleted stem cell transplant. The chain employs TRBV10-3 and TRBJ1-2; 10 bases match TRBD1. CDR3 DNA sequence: TGTGCCATCAGTGAACGGGACAGGGGATCCTATGGCTACACCTTC. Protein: CAISERDRGSYGYTF.